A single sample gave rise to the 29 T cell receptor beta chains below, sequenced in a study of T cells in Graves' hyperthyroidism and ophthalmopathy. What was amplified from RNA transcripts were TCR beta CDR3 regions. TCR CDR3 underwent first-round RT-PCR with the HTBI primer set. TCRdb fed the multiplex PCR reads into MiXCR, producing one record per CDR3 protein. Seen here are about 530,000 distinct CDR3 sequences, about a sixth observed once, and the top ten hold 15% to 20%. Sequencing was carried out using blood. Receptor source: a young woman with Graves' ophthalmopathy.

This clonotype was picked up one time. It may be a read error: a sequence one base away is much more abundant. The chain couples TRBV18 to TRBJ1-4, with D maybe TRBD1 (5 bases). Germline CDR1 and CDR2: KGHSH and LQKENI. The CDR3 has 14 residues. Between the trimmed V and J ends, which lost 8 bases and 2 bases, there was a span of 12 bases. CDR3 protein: CASPLRDTNEKLFF. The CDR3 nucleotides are TGTGCCAGCCCACTACGGGACACTAATGAAAAACTGTTTTTT.

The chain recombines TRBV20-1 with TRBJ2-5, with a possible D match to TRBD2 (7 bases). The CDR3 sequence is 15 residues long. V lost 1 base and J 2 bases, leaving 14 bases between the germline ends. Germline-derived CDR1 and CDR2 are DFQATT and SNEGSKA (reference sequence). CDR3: CSARGGGGGQETQYF. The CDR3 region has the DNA TGCAGTGCTAGAGGTGGCGGGGGCGGGCAAGAGACCCAGTACTTC.

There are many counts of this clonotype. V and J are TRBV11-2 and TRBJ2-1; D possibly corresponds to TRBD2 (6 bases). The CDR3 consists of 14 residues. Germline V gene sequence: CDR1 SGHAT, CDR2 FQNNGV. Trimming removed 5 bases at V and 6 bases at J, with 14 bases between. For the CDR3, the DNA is TGTGCCAGCAGCCACCCGGGAGAGGTCAATGAGCAGTTCTTC. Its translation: CASSHPGEVNEQFF.

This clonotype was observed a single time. The CDR3 nucleotides read TGTGCCAGCAGCCAATCCGGCAGGGGAAGGTCCTATAATTCACCCCTCCACTTT. It is translated as CASSQSGRGRSYNSPLHF. The V gene is TRBV16, the J gene TRBJ1-6; D may be TRBD1 (6 bases). The germline gives CDR1 KGHSY, CDR2 FQNENV. The CDR3 loop spans 18 amino acids. V lost 0 bases and J 1 base, leaving 13 bases between the germline ends.

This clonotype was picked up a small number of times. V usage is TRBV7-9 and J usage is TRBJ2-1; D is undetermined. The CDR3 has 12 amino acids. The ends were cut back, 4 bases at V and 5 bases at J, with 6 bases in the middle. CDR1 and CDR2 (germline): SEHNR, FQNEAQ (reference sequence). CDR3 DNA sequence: TGTGCCAGCAGCTACTATAACAATGAGCAGTTCTTC. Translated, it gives CASSYYNNEQFF.

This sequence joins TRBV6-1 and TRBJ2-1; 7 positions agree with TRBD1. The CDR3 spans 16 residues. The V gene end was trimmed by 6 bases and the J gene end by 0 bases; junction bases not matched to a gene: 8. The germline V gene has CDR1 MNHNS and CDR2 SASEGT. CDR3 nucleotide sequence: TGTGCCAGCAGCTTCGATGGGACAGACTCCTACAATGAGCAGTTCTTC. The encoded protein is CASSFDGTDSYNEQFF.

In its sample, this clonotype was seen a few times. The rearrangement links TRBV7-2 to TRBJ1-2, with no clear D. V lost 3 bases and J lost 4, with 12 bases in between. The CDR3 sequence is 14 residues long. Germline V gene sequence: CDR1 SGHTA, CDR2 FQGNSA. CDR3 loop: CASSFDGLSYGYTF. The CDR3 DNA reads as TGTGCCAGCAGCTTCGATGGACTGAGCTATGGCTACACCTTC.

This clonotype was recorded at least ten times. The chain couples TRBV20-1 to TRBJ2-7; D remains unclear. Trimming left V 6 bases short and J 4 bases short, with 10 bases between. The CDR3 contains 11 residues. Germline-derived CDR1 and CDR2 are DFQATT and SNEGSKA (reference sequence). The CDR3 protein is CSAGSRYEQYF. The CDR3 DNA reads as TGCAGTGCGGGCTCCAGGTACGAGCAGTACTTC.

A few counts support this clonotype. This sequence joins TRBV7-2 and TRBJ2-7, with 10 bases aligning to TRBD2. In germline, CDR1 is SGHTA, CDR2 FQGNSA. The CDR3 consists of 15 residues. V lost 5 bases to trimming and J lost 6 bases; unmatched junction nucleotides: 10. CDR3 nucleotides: TGTGCCAGCAGCCCAAAGCGGGGGGGCTCTGGCGAGCAGTACTTC. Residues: CASSPKRGGSGEQYF.

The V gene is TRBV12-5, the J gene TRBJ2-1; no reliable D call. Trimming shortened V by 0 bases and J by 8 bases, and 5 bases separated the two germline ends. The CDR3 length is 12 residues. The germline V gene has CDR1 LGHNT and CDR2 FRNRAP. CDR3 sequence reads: CASGLVRDEQFF. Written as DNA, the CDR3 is TGTGCTAGTGGTTTGGTACGGGATGAGCAGTTCTTC.

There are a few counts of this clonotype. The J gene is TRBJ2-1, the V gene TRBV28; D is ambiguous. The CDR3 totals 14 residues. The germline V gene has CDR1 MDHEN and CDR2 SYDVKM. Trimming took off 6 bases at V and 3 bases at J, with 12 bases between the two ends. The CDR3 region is CASSVADFYNEQFF. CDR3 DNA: TGTGCCAGCAGCGTGGCTGATTTCTACAATGAGCAGTTCTTC.

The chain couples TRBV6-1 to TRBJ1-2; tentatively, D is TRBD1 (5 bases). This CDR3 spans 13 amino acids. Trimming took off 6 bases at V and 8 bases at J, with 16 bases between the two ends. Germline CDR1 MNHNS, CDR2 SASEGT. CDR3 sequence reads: CASSPGRDQGYTF. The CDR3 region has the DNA TGTGCCAGCAGCCCCGGACGGGACCAAGGCTACACCTTC.

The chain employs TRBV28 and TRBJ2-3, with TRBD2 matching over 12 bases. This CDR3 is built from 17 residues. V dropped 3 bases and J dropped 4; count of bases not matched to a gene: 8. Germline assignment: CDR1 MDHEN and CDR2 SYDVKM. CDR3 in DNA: TGTGCCAGCAGTTTTATCTCTAGCGGGAGGGCCTCAGATACGCAGTATTTT. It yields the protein CASSFISSGRASDTQYF. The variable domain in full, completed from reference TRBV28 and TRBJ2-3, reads DVKVTQSSRYLVKRTGEKVFLECVQDMDHENMFWYRQDPGLGLRLIYFSYDVKMKEKGDIPEGYSVSREKKERFSLILESASTNQTSMYLCASSFISSGRASDTQYFGPGTRLTVL.

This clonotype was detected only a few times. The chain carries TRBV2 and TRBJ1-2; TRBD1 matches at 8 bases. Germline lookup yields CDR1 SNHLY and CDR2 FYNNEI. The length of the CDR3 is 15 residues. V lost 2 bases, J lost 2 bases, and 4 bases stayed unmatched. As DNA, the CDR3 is TGTGCCAGCAGTGAAAGCCGGACAGGGAACTATGGCTACACCTTC. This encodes CASSESRTGNYGYTF.

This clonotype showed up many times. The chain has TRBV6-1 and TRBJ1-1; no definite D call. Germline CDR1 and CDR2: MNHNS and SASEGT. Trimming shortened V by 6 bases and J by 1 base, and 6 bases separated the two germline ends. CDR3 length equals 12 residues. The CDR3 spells CASRNKNTEAFF. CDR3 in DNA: TGTGCCAGCAGGAACAAGAACACTGAAGCTTTCTTT.

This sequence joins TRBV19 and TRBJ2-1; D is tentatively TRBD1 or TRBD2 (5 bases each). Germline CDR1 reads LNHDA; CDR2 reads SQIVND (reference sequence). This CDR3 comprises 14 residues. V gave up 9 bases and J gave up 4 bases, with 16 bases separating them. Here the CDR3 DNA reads TGTGCCAGGGCGACCGGGACCTTGTACAATGAGCAGTTCTTC. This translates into CARATGTLYNEQFF.

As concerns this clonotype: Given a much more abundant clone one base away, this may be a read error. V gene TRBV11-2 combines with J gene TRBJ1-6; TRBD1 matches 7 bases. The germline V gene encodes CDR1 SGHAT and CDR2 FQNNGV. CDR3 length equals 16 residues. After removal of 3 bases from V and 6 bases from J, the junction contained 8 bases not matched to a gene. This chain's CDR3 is CASSFRPPGGNSPLHF. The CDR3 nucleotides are TGTGCCAGCAGCTTCCGTCCCCCAGGGGGTAATTCACCCCTCCACTTT.

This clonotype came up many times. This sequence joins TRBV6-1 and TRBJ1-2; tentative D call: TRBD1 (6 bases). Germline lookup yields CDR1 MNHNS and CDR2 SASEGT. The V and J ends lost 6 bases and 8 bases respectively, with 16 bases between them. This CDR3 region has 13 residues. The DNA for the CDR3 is TGTGCCAGCAGATCCACAGGGAGGTACGGCTACACCTTC. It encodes CASRSTGRYGYTF.

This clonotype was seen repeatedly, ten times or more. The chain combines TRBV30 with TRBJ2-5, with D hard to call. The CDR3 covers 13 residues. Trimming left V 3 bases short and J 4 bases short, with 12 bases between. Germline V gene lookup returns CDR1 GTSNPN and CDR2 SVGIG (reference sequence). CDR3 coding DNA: TGTGCCTGGAGCGTAGAACGAGGAGAGACCCAGTACTTC. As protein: CAWSVERGETQYF.

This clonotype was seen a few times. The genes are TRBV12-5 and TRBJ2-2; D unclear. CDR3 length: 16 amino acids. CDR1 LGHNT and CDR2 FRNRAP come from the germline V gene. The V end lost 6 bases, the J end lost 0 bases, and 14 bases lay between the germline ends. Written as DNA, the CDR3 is TGTGCTAGTGGCTCCGTACTCGGACCGAACACCGGGGAGCTGTTTTTT. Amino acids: CASGSVLGPNTGELFF.

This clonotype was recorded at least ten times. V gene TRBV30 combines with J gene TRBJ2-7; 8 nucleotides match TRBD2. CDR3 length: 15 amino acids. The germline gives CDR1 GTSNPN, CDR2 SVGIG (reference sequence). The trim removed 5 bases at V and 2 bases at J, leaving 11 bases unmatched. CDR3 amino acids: CAWSELGREAYEQYF. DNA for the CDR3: TGTGCCTGGTCTGAGTTGGGGCGGGAGGCCTACGAGCAGTACTTC.

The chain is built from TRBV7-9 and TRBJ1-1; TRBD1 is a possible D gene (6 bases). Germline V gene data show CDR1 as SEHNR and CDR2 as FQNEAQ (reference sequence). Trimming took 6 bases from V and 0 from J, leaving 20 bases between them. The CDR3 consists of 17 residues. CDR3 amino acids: CASSPPLGAYVNTEAFF. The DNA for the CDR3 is TGTGCCAGCAGTCCCCCCCTGGGGGCCTACGTGAACACTGAAGCTTTCTTT.

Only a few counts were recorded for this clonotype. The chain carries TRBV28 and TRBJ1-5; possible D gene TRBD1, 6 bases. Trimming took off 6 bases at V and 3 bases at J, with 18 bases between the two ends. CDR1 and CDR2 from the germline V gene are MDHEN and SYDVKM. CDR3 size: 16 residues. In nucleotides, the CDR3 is TGTGCCAGCAGGTGGGGGGGGCAGGGAAACAATCAGCCCCAGCATTTT. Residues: CASRWGGQGNNQPQHF.

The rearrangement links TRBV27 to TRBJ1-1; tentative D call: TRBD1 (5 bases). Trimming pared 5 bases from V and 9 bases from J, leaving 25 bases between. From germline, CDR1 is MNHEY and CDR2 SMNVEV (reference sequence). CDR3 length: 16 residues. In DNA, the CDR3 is TGTGCCAGCAGTCCTAACCTCGCCAGGGCGAAAAGTAAAGCTTTCTTT. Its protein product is CASSPNLARAKSKAFF.

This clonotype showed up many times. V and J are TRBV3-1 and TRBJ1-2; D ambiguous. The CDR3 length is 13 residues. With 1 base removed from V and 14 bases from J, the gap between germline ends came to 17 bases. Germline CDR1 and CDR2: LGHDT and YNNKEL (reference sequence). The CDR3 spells CASSQGWTEARTF. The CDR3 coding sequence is TGTGCCAGCAGCCAAGGGTGGACGGAGGCTAGGACCTTC. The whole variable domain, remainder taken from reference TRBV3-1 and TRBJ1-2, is DTAVSQTPKYLVTQMGNDKSIKCEQNLGHDTMYWYKQDSKKFLKIMFSYNNKELIINETVPNRFSPKSPDKAHLNLHINSLELGDSAVYFCASSQGWTEARTFGSGTRLTVV.

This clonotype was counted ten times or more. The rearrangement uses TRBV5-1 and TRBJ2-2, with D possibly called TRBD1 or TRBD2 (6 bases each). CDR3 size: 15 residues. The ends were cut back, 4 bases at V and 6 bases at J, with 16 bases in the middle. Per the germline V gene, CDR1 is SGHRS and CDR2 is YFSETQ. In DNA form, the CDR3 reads TGCGCCAGCAGCCCCTCCGGGGGCGAGCCCGGGGAGCTGTTTTTT. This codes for CASSPSGGEPGELFF.

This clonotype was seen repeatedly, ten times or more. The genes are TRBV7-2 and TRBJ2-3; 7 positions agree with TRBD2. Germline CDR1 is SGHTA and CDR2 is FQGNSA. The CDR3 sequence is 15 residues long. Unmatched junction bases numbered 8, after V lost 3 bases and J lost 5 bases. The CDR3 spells CASSFDGRRGDTQYF. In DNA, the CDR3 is TGTGCCAGCAGCTTCGACGGGAGGAGGGGAGATACGCAGTATTTT. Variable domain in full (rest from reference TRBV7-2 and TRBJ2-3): GAGVSQSPSNKVTEKGKDVELRCDPISGHTALYWYRQSLGQGLEFLIYFQGNSAPDKSGLPSDRFSAERTGGSVSTLTIQRTQQEDSAVYLCASSFDGRRGDTQYFGPGTRLTVL.

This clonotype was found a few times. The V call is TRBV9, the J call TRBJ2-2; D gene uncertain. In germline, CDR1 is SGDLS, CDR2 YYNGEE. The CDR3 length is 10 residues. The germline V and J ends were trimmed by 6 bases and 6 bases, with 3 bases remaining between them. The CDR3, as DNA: TGTGCCAGCACCGCCGGGGAGCTGTTTTTT. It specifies CASTAGELFF. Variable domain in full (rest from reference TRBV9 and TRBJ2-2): DSGVTQTPKHLITATGQRVTLRCSPRSGDLSVYWYQQSLDQGLQFLIQYYNGEERAKGNILERFSAQQFPDLHSELNLSSLELGDSALYFCASTAGELFFGEGSRLTVL.

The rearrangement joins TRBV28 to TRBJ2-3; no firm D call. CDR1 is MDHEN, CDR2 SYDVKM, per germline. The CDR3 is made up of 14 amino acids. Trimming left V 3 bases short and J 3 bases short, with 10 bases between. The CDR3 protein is CASSFSSRTDTQYF. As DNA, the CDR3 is TGTGCCAGCAGTTTTTCGTCTAGAACAGATACGCAGTATTTT.